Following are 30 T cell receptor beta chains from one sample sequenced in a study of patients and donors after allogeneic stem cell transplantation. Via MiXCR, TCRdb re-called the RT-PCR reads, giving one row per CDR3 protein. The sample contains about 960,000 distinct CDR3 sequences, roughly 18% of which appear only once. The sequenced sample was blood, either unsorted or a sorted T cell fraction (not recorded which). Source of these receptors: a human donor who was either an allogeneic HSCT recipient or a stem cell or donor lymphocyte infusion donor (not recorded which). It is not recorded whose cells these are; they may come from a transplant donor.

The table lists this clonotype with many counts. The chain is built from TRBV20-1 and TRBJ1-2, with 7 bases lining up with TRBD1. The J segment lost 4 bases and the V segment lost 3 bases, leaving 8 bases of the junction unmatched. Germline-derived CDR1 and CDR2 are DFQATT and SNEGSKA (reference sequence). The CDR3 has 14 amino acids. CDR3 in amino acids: CSASSPGQTYGYTF. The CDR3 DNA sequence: TGCAGTGCTAGTTCTCCGGGACAGACCTATGGCTACACCTTC.

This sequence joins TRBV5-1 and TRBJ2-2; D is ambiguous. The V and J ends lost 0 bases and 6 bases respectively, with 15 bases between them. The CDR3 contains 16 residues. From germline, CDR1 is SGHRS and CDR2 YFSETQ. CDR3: CASSLGPTTPSGELFF. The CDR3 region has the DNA TGCGCCAGCAGCTTGGGTCCCACTACTCCCTCCGGGGAGCTGTTTTTT. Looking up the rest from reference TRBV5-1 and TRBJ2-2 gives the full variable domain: KAGVTQTPRYLIKTRGQQVTLSCSPISGHRSVSWYQQTPGQGLQFLFEYFSETQRNKGNFPGRFSGRQFSNSRSEMNVSTLELGDSALYLCASSLGPTTPSGELFFGEGSRLTVL.

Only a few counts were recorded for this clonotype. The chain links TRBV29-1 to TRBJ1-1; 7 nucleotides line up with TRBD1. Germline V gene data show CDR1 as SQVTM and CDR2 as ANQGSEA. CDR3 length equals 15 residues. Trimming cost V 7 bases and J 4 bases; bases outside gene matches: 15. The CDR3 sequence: CSARTRQGGGTEAFF. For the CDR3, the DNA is TGCAGCGCTCGGACACGACAGGGCGGTGGCACTGAAGCTTTCTTT.

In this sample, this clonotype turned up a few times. In DNA, the CDR3 is TGTGCCAGCAAATTCGAGAGGTTTGGGGTGAAACCAACTAATGAAAAACTGTTTTTT. It yields the protein CASKFERFGVKPTNEKLFF. The chain links TRBV6-1 to TRBJ1-4; D remains ambiguous. V was trimmed by 7 bases and J by 0 bases, leaving 24 bases between them. Germline values: CDR1 MNHNS, CDR2 SASEGT. The CDR3 loop spans 19 amino acids.

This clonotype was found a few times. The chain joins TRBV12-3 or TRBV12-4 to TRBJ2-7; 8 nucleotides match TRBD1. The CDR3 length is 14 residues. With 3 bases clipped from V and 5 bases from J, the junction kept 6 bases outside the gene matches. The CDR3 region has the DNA TGTGCCAGCAGTTTTGACAGGGGAGCCCACGAGCAGTACTTC. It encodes CASSFDRGAHEQYF.

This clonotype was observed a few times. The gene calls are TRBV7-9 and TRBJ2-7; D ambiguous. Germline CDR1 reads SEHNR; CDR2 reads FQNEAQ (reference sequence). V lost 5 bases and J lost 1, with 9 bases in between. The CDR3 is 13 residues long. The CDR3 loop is CASSPLNSYEQYF. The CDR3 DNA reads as TGTGCCAGCAGCCCCCTCAATTCCTACGAGCAGTACTTC.

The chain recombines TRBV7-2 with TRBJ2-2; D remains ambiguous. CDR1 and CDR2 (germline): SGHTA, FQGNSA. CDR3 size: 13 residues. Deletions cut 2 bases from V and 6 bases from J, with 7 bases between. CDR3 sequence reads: CASSLSPAGELFF. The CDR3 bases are TGTGCCAGCAGCTTATCTCCGGCCGGGGAGCTGTTTTTT.

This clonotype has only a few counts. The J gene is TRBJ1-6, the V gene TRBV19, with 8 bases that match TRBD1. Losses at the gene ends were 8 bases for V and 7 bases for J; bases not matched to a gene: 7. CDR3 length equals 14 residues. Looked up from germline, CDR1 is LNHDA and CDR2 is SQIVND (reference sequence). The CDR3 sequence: CASAPRQGNSPLHF. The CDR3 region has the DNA TGTGCCAGTGCGCCGAGACAGGGGAATTCACCCCTCCACTTT. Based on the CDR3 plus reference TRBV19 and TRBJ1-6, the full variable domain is DGGITQSPKYLFRKEGQNVTLSCEQNLNHDAMYWYRQDPGQGLRLIYYSQIVNDFQKGDIAEGYSVSREKKESFPLTVTSAQKNPTAFYLCASAPRQGNSPLHFGNGTRLTVT.

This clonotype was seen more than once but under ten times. Here the CDR3 DNA reads TGCGCCAGCAGCTTGGCCGGATTAGCGAACACCGGGGAGCTGTTTTTT. This codes for CASSLAGLANTGELFF. V gene TRBV5-1 combines with J gene TRBJ2-2; no clear D gene. Per germline, CDR1 SGHRS and CDR2 YFSETQ. V was trimmed by 0 bases and J by 0 bases, leaving 9 bases between them. The CDR3 length is 16 residues.

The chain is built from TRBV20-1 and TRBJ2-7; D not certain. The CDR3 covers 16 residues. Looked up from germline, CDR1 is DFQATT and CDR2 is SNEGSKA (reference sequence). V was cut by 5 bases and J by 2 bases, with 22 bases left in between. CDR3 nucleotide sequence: TGCAGTGCTTCGAACCCCACCAGCGCGAACCCCTACGAGCAGTACTTC. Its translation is CSASNPTSANPYEQYF.

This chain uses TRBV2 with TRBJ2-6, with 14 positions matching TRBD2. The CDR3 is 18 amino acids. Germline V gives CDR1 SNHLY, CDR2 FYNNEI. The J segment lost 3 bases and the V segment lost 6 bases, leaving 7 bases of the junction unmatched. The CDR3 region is CASRGGTSGSLGANVLTF. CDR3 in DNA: TGTGCCAGCAGAGGCGGGACTAGCGGGAGTCTTGGGGCCAACGTCCTGACTTTC.

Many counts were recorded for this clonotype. In DNA, the CDR3 is TGTGCCAGCAGTGAAGCGGGAGTGTACTACGAGCAGTACTTC. Translating gives CASSEAGVYYEQYF. The chain employs TRBV25-1 and TRBJ2-7; 7 nucleotides align to TRBD2. This CDR3 contains 14 residues. Germline V gene lookup returns CDR1 MGHDK and CDR2 SYGVNS. V lost 2 bases and J lost 3; bases outside the gene matches: 4.

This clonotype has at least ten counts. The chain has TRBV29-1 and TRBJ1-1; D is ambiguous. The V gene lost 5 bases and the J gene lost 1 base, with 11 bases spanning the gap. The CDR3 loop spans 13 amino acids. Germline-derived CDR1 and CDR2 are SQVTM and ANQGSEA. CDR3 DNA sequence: TGCAGCGTTTCGGAGGTGGGGAACACTGAAGCTTTCTTT. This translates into CSVSEVGNTEAFF.

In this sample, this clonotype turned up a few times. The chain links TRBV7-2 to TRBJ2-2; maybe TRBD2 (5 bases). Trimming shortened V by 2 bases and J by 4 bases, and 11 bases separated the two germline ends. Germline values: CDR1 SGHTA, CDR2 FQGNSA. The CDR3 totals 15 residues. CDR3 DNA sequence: TGTGCCAGCAGCTTAAATGGGGAGAGCACCGGGGAGCTGTTTTTT. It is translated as CASSLNGESTGELFF.

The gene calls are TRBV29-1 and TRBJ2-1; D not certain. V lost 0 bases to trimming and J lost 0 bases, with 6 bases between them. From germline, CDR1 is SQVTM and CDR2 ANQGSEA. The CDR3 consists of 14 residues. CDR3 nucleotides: TGCAGCGTTGAAGACAGGAGCTCCTACAATGAGCAGTTCTTC. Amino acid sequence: CSVEDRSSYNEQFF.

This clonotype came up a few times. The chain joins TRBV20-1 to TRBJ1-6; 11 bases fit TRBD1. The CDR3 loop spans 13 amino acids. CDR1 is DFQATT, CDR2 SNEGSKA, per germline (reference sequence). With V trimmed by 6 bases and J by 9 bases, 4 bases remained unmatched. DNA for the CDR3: TGCAGTGCCGGGACAGGGGGTTTTTCACCCCTCCACTTT. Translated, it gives CSAGTGGFSPLHF.

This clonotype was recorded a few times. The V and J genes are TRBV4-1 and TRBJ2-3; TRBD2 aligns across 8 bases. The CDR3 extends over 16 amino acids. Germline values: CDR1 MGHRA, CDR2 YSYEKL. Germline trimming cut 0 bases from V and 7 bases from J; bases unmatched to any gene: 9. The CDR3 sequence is CASSQDMGSGSNTQYF. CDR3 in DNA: TGCGCCAGCAGCCAAGATATGGGAAGCGGGAGTAATACGCAGTATTTT.

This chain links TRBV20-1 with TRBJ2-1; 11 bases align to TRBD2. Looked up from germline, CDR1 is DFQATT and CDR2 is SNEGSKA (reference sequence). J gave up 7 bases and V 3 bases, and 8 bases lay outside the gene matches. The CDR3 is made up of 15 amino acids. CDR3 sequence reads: CSARGLAARVNEQFF. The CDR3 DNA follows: TGCAGTGCTAGGGGACTAGCGGCCAGGGTGAATGAGCAGTTCTTC.

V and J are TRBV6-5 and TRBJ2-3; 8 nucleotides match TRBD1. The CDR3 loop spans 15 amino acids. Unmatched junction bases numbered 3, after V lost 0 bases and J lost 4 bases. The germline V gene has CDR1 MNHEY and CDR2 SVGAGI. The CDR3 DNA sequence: TGTGCCAGCAGTTACTCAGGACAGGGCCCAGATACGCAGTATTTT. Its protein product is CASSYSGQGPDTQYF.

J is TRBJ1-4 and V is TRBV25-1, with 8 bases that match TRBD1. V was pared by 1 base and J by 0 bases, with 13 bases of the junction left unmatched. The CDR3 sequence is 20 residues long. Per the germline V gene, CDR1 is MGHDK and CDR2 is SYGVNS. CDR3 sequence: CASSEFQDRVPEATNEKLFF. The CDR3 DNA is TGTGCCAGCAGTGAATTTCAGGACAGGGTCCCAGAGGCAACTAATGAAAAACTGTTTTTT.

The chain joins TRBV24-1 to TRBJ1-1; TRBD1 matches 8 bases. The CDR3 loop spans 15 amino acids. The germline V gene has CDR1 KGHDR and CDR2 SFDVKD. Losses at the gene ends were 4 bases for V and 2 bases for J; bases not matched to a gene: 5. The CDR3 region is CATSDGGQVNTEAFF. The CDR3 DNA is TGTGCCACCAGTGACGGGGGACAGGTCAACACTGAAGCTTTCTTT.

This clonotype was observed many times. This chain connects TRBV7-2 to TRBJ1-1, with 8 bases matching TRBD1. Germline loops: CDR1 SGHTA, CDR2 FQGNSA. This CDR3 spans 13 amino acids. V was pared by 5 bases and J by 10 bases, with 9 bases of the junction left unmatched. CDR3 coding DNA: TGTGCCAGCAGCCTTACCCAAGACAGGGGAGCTTTCTTT. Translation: CASSLTQDRGAFF.

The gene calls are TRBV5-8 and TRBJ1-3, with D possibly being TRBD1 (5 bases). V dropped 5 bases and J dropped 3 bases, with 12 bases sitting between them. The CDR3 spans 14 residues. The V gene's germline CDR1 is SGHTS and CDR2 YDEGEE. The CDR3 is CASSLRDDGNTIYF. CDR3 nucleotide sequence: TGTGCCAGCAGTCTCAGGGATGATGGAAACACCATATATTTT. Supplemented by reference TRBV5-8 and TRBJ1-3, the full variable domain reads EAGVTQSPTHLIKTRGQQATLRCSPISGHTSVYWYQQALGLGLQFLLWYDEGEERNRGNFPPRFSGRQFPNYSSELNVNALELEDSALYLCASSLRDDGNTIYFGEGSWLTVV.

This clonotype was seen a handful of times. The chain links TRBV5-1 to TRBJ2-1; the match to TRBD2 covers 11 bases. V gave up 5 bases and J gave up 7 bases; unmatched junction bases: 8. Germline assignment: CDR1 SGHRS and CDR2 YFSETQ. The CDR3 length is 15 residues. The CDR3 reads CASSMGLAEWNEQFF. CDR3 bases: TGCGCCAGCAGTATGGGACTAGCGGAATGGAATGAGCAGTTCTTC.

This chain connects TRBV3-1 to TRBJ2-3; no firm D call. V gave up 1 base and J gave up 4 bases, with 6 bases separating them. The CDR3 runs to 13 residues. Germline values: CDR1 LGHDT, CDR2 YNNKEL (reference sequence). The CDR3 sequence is CASSQAWADTQYF. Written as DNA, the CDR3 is TGTGCCAGCAGCCAAGCCTGGGCAGATACGCAGTATTTT.

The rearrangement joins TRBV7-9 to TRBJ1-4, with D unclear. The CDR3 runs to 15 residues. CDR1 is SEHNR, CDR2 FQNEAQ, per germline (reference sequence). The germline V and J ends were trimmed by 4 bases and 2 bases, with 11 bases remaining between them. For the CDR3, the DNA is TGTGCCAGCAGCTCCCTCGGGGTTACTAATGAAAAACTGTTTTTT. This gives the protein CASSSLGVTNEKLFF.

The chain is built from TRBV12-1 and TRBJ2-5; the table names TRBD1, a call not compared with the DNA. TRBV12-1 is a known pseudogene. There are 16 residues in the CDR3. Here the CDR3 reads CASSFPAEACKETQYF. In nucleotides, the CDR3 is TGTGCCAGCAGCTTTCCAGCGGAGGCCTGTAAGGAGACCCAGTACTTC.

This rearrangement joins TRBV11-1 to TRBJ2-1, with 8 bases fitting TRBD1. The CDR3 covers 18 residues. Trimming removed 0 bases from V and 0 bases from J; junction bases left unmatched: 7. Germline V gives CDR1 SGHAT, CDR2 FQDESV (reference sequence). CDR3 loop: CASSLARQGLSSYNEQFF. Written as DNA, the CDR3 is TGTGCCAGCAGCTTAGCTAGACAGGGGTTAAGCTCCTACAATGAGCAGTTCTTC.

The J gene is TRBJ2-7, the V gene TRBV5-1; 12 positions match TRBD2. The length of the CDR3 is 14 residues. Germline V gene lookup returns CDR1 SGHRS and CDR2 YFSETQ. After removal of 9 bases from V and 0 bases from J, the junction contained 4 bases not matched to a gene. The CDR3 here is CATRTSGDSYEQYF. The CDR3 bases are TGCGCCACCCGGACTAGCGGGGACTCCTACGAGCAGTACTTC.

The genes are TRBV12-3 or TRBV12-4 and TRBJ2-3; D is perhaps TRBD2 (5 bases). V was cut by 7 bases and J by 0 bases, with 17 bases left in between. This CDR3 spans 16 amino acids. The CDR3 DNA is TGTGCCAGCACCCCCCGCGCGGGCACTAGCACAGATACGCAGTATTTT. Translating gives CASTPRAGTSTDTQYF.